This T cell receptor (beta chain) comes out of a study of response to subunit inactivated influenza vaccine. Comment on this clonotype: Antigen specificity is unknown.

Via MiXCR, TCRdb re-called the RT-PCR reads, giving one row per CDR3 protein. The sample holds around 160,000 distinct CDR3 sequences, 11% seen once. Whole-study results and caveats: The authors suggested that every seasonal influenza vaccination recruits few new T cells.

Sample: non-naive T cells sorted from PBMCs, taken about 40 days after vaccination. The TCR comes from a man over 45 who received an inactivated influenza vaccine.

The CDR3 protein is CASSPSTRGVNSPLHF. The CDR3 coding sequence is TGTGCCAGCTCACCGAGTACTCGGGGGGTGAATTCACCCCTCCACTTT. The V gene is TRBV18, the J gene TRBJ1-6, with TRBD1 as a possible D gene (5 bases). CDR3 length equals 16 residues. Germline V gene lookup returns CDR1 KGHSH and CDR2 LQKENI. Between the trimmed V and J ends, which lost 3 bases and 7 bases, there was a span of 16 bases.